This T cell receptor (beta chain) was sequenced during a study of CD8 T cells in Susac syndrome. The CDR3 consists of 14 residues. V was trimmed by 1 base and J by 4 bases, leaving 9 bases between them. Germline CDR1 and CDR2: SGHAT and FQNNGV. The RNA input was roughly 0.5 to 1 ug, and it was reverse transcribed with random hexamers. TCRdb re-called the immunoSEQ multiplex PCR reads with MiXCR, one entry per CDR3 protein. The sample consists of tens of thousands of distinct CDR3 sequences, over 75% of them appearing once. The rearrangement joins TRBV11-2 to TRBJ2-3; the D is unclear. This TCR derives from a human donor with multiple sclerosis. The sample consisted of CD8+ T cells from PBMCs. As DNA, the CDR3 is TGTGCCAGCAGCTTAGGGCAGTTCCCAGATACGCAGTATTTT. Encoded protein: CASSLGQFPDTQYF.